The 7 T cell receptor beta chains below were found in one sample sequenced in a study of T cells expressing NK-cell markers. Reprocessing the 5' RACE reads, TCRdb reports a single entry for every CDR3 protein and omits DNA. The sample table sets out roughly 390,000 distinct CDR3 sequences. Sequencing was carried out using blood T cells: a sorted CD56 or NKG2C T cell subset, CD4+ or CD8+ T cells, or bulk PBMC T cells (not recorded which). Receptors originate from a man aged 18 to 70 in good health.

This rearrangement joins TRBV5-1 to TRBJ1-2; checking the TCRdb D call of TRBD1 is not possible without DNA. The CDR3 covers 13 residues. From germline, CDR1 is SGHRS and CDR2 YFSETQ. CDR3: CASSLEQGYGYTF.

The chain recombines TRBV6-5 with TRBJ1-5. Germline V gene data show CDR1 as MNHEY and CDR2 as SVGAGI. The CDR3 has 16 amino acids. The CDR3 sequence: CASSYSFNEVNQPQHF.

The CDR3 loop is CASSLGQASDTQYF. The chain recombines TRBV5-1 with TRBJ2-3. Germline V gene sequence: CDR1 SGHRS, CDR2 YFSETQ. CDR3 length: 14 amino acids.

The chain couples TRBV15 to TRBJ1-5; absent DNA, TCRdb's TRBD1 call cannot be checked. Germline lookup yields CDR1 LNHNV and CDR2 YYDKDF (reference sequence). The length of the CDR3 is 15 residues. CDR3 sequence reads: CATNQGGPYYQPQHF.

The J gene is TRBJ2-3, the V gene TRBV20-1; TCRdb's D gene call, TRBD1, goes unchecked for lack of DNA. CDR3 length: 15 amino acids. Germline lookup yields CDR1 DFQATT and CDR2 SNEGSKA (reference sequence). The CDR3 sequence: CSARARERGTDTQYF.

This chain joins TRBV11-2 and TRBJ2-3. The CDR3 is 15 amino acids. The V gene's germline CDR1 is SGHAT and CDR2 FQNNGV. The chain's CDR3 is CASSSRRANTDTQYF.

The chain couples TRBV28 to TRBJ1-5; as DNA is missing, the TRBD1 call by TCRdb cannot be tested. The CDR3 loop spans 15 amino acids. In germline, CDR1 is MDHEN, CDR2 SYDVKM. The CDR3: CASRVDRGPRQPQHF. Full variable domain (outside the CDR3, taken from reference TRBV28 and TRBJ1-5): DVKVTQSSRYLVKRTGEKVFLECVQDMDHENMFWYRQDPGLGLRLIYFSYDVKMKEKGDIPEGYSVSREKKERFSLILESASTNQTSMYLCASRVDRGPRQPQHFGDGTRLSIL.